These 15 T cell receptor beta chains share one sample of origin, sequenced in a study of blood T cell repertoires in COVID-19. TCRdb's copy holds only in-frame clones and misses some; the assay was immunoSEQ multiplex PCR. The data show about 160,000 clones, roughly 86% seen once. The specimen was peripheral blood. The receptors were gathered from a human donor with acute or convalescent COVID-19. The donor label of this sample is uncertain.

This clone was seen more than once but under ten times. The J gene is TRBJ1-2, the V gene TRBV7-3, with 10 bases fitting TRBD1. Trimming at V came to 5 bases and at J to 4 bases, leaving 13 bases not matched to a gene. This CDR3 has 17 residues. In germline, CDR1 is SGHTA, CDR2 FQGTGA. The CDR3 reads CASSPRPPGQGRYGYTF. DNA of the CDR3: TGTGCCAGCAGCCCGAGACCCCCGGGACAGGGGCGCTATGGCTACACCTTC.

This chain links TRBV6-5 with TRBJ1-3; D unresolved. The V gene's germline CDR1 is MNHEY and CDR2 SVGAGI. This CDR3 spans 16 amino acids. V was cut by 0 bases and J by 1 base, with 10 bases left in between. CDR3 sequence reads: CASSYSRLESGNTIYF. The CDR3 bases are TGTGCCAGCAGTTACTCTCGACTGGAGTCTGGAAACACCATATATTTT.

The rearrangement joins TRBV12-3 or TRBV12-4 to TRBJ1-1; D call uncertain. The CDR3 consists of 13 residues. With 6 bases removed from V and 2 bases from J, the gap between germline ends came to 10 bases. CDR3 protein: CASSRAGNTEAFF. The CDR3 bases are TGTGCCAGCAGCCGCGCGGGTAACACTGAAGCTTTCTTT.

The V and J genes are TRBV10-2 and TRBJ1-3; 9 bases agree with TRBD1. Trimming at V came to 5 bases and at J to 4 bases, leaving 3 bases not matched to a gene. This CDR3 is built from 14 residues. From germline, CDR1 is WSHSY and CDR2 SAAADI. This CDR3 reads CASSTGGAGNTIYF. The CDR3, as DNA: TGCGCCAGCAGTACAGGGGGCGCGGGAAACACCATATATTTT.

This chain connects TRBV6-5 to TRBJ1-1; possible D gene TRBD1, 6 bases. This CDR3 is built from 13 residues. Trimming removed 5 bases from V and 11 bases from J, with 18 bases in between. Per germline, CDR1 MNHEY and CDR2 SVGAGI. The CDR3 DNA reads TGTGCCAGCAGTCCCAGGGGTCAGGGGACGGCTTTCTTT. Its protein is CASSPRGQGTAFF.

Worth noting for this clone: The same CDR3 is also encoded by other DNA sequences in this sample. The rearrangement joins TRBV18 to TRBJ1-1, with a tentative D call TRBD1 (5 bases). This CDR3 region has 12 residues. V dropped 6 bases and J dropped 4 bases, with 9 bases sitting between them. Germline CDR1 and CDR2: KGHSH and LQKENI. The CDR3 protein is CASSQGSTEAFF. The DNA for the CDR3 is TGTGCCAGCTCTCAGGGATCCACTGAAGCTTTCTTT.

CDR3 loop: CASTWDWGDYGYTF. DNA for the CDR3: TGTGCCAGCACTTGGGACTGGGGGGACTATGGCTACACCTTC. The chain employs TRBV9 and TRBJ1-2, with D perhaps matching TRBD1 (5 bases). The CDR3 is 14 amino acids. Germline CDR1 and CDR2: SGDLS and YYNGEE. Trimming left V 6 bases short and J 3 bases short, with 15 bases between.

The chain combines TRBV29-1 with TRBJ2-3, with D maybe TRBD2 (5 bases). This CDR3 has 13 amino acids. Between the trimmed V and J ends, which lost 0 bases and 9 bases, there was a span of 13 bases. Germline V gene lookup returns CDR1 SQVTM and CDR2 ANQGSEA. The CDR3 here is CSVEDQNTGTQYF. The CDR3 nucleotides read TGCAGCGTTGAAGATCAGAACACGGGGACGCAGTATTTT.

This clone was observed a few times. The chain employs TRBV7-9 and TRBJ2-7; no clear D gene. The V end lost 5 bases, the J end lost 4 bases, and 9 bases lay between the germline ends. Germline V lookup: CDR1 SEHNR, CDR2 FQNEAQ (reference sequence). This CDR3 contains 12 residues. CDR3 residues: CASSLGRYEQYF. CDR3 DNA: TGTGCCAGCAGCCTAGGTCGTTACGAGCAGTACTTC.

The chain uses TRBV12-3 or TRBV12-4 and TRBJ1-1; D remains unclear. The CDR3 is made up of 13 amino acids. Deletions cut 5 bases from V and 10 bases from J, with 17 bases between. CDR3 nucleotides: TGTGCCAGCAGTCGGCGCGCGTTCCGGGGAGCTTTCTTT. This encodes CASSRRAFRGAFF.

The chain employs TRBV7-6 and TRBJ2-7; 12 bases map to TRBD1. Per the germline V gene, CDR1 is SGHVS and CDR2 is FNYEAQ. Losses at the gene ends were 5 bases for V and 6 bases for J; bases not matched to a gene: 11. This CDR3 spans 16 amino acids. The CDR3 DNA reads as TGTGCCAGCAGCCCCGATGCCGGGACAGGGGGCCCCGAGCAGTACTTC. Translated, it gives CASSPDAGTGGPEQYF.

The chain combines TRBV5-1 with TRBJ2-5; maybe TRBD1 (5 bases). The V end was cut by 3 bases, the J end by 1 base, with 13 bases between. The CDR3 is made up of 15 amino acids. Germline V gives CDR1 SGHRS, CDR2 YFSETQ. The CDR3 sequence is CASSYSGPFQETQYF. In nucleotides, the CDR3 is TGCGCCAGCAGCTACTCAGGGCCCTTCCAAGAGACCCAGTACTTC.

The chain is built from TRBV30 and TRBJ1-1, with D perhaps TRBD1 (6 bases). The CDR3 has 13 amino acids. The V gene's germline CDR1 is GTSNPN and CDR2 SVGIG (reference sequence). Trimming removed 7 bases from V and 5 bases from J, with 17 bases in between. This CDR3 reads CALNRGAGTEAFF. DNA for the CDR3: TGTGCCTTAAACCGGGGGGCCGGGACTGAAGCTTTCTTT.

V and J are TRBV27 and TRBJ2-3; unclear D gene. V shed 0 bases and J shed 0 bases, with 13 bases lying between them. This CDR3 has 17 residues. The germline gives CDR1 MNHEY, CDR2 SMNVEV (reference sequence). The CDR3 region is CASSLSIPSRSTDTQYF. The CDR3 nucleotides are TGTGCCAGCAGTTTATCGATCCCAAGCAGGAGCACAGATACGCAGTATTTT.

The V and J genes are TRBV30 and TRBJ1-1; D may be TRBD1 (6 bases). The CDR3 is made up of 12 amino acids. CDR1 and CDR2 (germline): GTSNPN, SVGIG (reference sequence). Trimming shortened V by 3 bases and J by 6 bases, and 11 bases separated the two germline ends. CDR3 loop: CAWSGQIPEAFF. The CDR3 DNA is TGTGCCTGGAGCGGACAGATCCCTGAAGCTTTCTTT.